These 23 T cell receptor beta chains share one sample of origin, sequenced in a study of OX40 agonist ivuxolimab in advanced cancers. The method was immunoSEQ multiplex PCR; TCRdb's version includes in-frame clones alone and lacks a portion of them. The data contain about 67,000 clones, roughly nine tenths of them singletons. The sample was CD4+ or CD8+ T cells sorted from blood, taken in a trial of the OX40 agonist ivuxolimab. The receptors originated from an adult with an advanced solid tumor such as melanoma, head and neck, liver or kidney cancer.

The chain is built from TRBV11-2 and TRBJ2-1; D gene unclear. The length of the CDR3 is 14 residues. Trimming removed 5 bases at V and 2 bases at J, with 10 bases between. Germline lookup yields CDR1 SGHAT and CDR2 FQNNGV. The chain's CDR3 is CASSPGVAYNEQFF. CDR3 DNA sequence: TGTGCCAGCAGCCCGGGTGTGGCCTACAATGAGCAGTTCTTC.

The chain is built from TRBV28 and TRBJ2-2; TRBD2 matches at 8 bases. The CDR3 sequence is 15 residues long. V shed 6 bases and J 6 bases; nucleotides not matched to a gene: 9. The germline gives CDR1 MDHEN, CDR2 SYDVKM. The CDR3 loop reads CASRLGGGRAGELFF. The CDR3 nucleotides read TGTGCCAGCAGACTGGGCGGGGGGCGCGCCGGGGAGCTGTTTTTT.

The chain combines TRBV14 with TRBJ1-6; D not certain. The CDR3 is made up of 15 amino acids. In germline, CDR1 is SGHDN, CDR2 FVKESK. V lost 1 base and J lost 0, with 4 bases in between. CDR3 bases: TGTGCCAGCAGCCAAGGTCCCTCCTATAATTCACCCCTCCACTTT. It encodes CASSQGPSYNSPLHF.

The V gene is TRBV6-4, the J gene TRBJ1-5; 7 nucleotides agree with TRBD1. The CDR3 is made up of 15 amino acids. J was trimmed by 4 bases and V by 6 bases; bases with no gene match: 9. The germline V gene has CDR1 MRHNA and CDR2 SNTAGT. The CDR3 is CASSPRPDRNQPQHF. CDR3 DNA: TGTGCCAGCAGCCCACGGCCGGACAGGAATCAGCCCCAGCATTTT.

The chain's CDR3 is CATSKGQGTFTDTQYF. The CDR3, as DNA: TGTGCCACCAGCAAGGGACAGGGGACTTTCACAGATACGCAGTATTTT. The chain links TRBV15 to TRBJ2-3; the match to TRBD1 covers 10 bases. From germline, CDR1 is LNHNV and CDR2 YYDKDF (reference sequence). V was clipped by 4 bases and J by 2 bases; unmatched bases: 6. This CDR3 contains 16 residues.

The sample holds one count of this clone. The chain uses TRBV14 and TRBJ1-2, with 11 bases lining up with TRBD1. CDR1 and CDR2 from the germline V gene are SGHDN and FVKESK. J gave up 8 bases and V 3 bases, and 14 bases lay outside the gene matches. This CDR3 spans 17 amino acids. The CDR3: CASSHGGVWTGGYGYTF. The CDR3 bases are TGTGCCAGCAGCCATGGAGGGGTCTGGACAGGGGGCTACGGCTACACCTTC.

V is TRBV7-2 and J is TRBJ2-3, with D maybe TRBD2 (5 bases). Germline CDR1 is SGHTA and CDR2 is FQGNSA. CDR3 length: 17 amino acids. Trimming pared 4 bases from V and 6 bases from J, leaving 23 bases between. The CDR3 spells CASSSQAPQLGSDTQYF. In DNA form, the CDR3 reads TGTGCCAGCAGCTCCCAGGCCCCCCAACTAGGTTCCGATACGCAGTATTTT.

The CDR3 DNA is TGCGCCAGCAGCCCCGAGAGGGGAAACACCATATATTTT. It yields the protein CASSPERGNTIYF. The rearrangement joins TRBV4-3 to TRBJ1-3, with D uncertain. From germline, CDR1 is LGHNA and CDR2 YSLEER. V was cut by 4 bases and J by 4 bases, with 8 bases left in between. The CDR3 covers 13 residues.

The CDR3 loop reads CASSSKETQYF. The CDR3 DNA sequence: TGTGCCAGCAGCTCAAAAGAGACCCAGTACTTC. This chain connects TRBV7-2 to TRBJ2-5, with D unclear. The CDR3 covers 11 residues. The germline V gene has CDR1 SGHTA and CDR2 FQGNSA. V lost 4 bases to trimming and J lost 3 bases, with 3 bases between them.

The chain couples TRBV7-6 to TRBJ2-1; possibly TRBD2 for D (7 bases). The CDR3 is 13 residues long. V lost 1 base, J lost 9 bases, and 10 bases lay in between. Germline loops: CDR1 SGHVS, CDR2 FNYEAQ. The CDR3 reads CASSLGEGGEQFF. In DNA, the CDR3 is TGTGCCAGCAGCTTAGGGGAGGGGGGTGAGCAGTTCTTC.

The J gene is TRBJ2-3, the V gene TRBV7-3; 12 positions match TRBD2. J gave up 5 bases and V 3 bases, and 6 bases lay outside the gene matches. Germline V gives CDR1 SGHTA, CDR2 FQGTGA. The length of the CDR3 is 16 residues. The CDR3 nucleotides are TGTGCCAGCAGCTTCAGACTAGCGGGGGCGGGAGATACGCAGTATTTT. Its translation: CASSFRLAGAGDTQYF.

The chain has TRBV19 and TRBJ1-4, with D perhaps matching TRBD1 (5 bases). Trimming stripped 6 bases from V and 6 bases from J, with 17 bases between. This CDR3 has 15 amino acids. The germline V gene has CDR1 LNHDA and CDR2 SQIVND (reference sequence). CDR3 nucleotide sequence: TGTGCCAGTAGCCCCTTCCCGGGACGGGATGAAAAACTGTTTTTT. Translated: CASSPFPGRDEKLFF.

The CDR3: CASRRQGSTGNTIYF. CDR3 coding DNA: TGTGCCAGCAGACGACAGGGTAGTACTGGAAACACCATATATTTT. J is TRBJ1-3 and V is TRBV4-2, with TRBD1 matching over 7 bases. Germline values: CDR1 LGHNA, CDR2 YNFKEQ. Trimming cost V 6 bases and J 2 bases; bases outside gene matches: 7. CDR3 size: 15 residues.

The chain joins TRBV11-3 to TRBJ2-5, with 9 nucleotides matching TRBD2. The germline CDR1 and CDR2 sequences are SGHNT and YENEEA. The ends lost 2 bases at V and 5 bases at J; junction bases unmatched: 21. The CDR3 consists of 20 residues. The chain's CDR3 is CASSLRPSLAGFGSGETQYF. In nucleotides, the CDR3 is TGTGCCAGCAGCTTACGTCCATCTCTAGCGGGATTCGGGTCAGGCGAGACCCAGTACTTC.

The chain couples TRBV15 to TRBJ1-5; D is ambiguous. This CDR3 is 15 amino acids long. Germline CDR1 is LNHNV and CDR2 is YYDKDF (reference sequence). Trimming left V 0 bases short and J 4 bases short, with 10 bases between. The CDR3 loop is CATSRDLGTNQPQHF. In DNA form, the CDR3 reads TGTGCCACCAGCAGAGATCTCGGAACTAATCAGCCCCAGCATTTT. Variable domain in full (rest from reference TRBV15 and TRBJ1-5): DAMVIQNPRYQVTQFGKPVTLSCSQTLNHNVMYWYQQKSSQAPKLLFHYYDKDFNNEADTPDNFQSRRPNTSFCFLDIRSPGLGDTAMYLCATSRDLGTNQPQHFGDGTRLSIL.

CDR3 residues: CASSDSPSERSLEQFF. CDR3 coding DNA: TGTGCCAGCAGTGATTCCCCATCCGAGCGCAGTTTAGAGCAGTTCTTC. The rearrangement links TRBV25-1 to TRBJ2-1; D not certain. CDR1 is MGHDK and CDR2 is SYGVNS in the germline V gene. Trimming took off 3 bases at V and 10 bases at J, with 22 bases between the two ends. The CDR3 consists of 16 residues.

This chain joins TRBV2 and TRBJ1-2; D perhaps matches TRBD1 (5 bases). The germline CDR1 and CDR2 sequences are SNHLY and FYNNEI. This CDR3 is built from 13 residues. The V end was cut by 4 bases, the J end by 5 bases, with 11 bases between. CDR3 sequence reads: CASSGGTQYGYTF. The DNA for the CDR3 is TGTGCCAGCAGTGGCGGGACGCAATATGGCTACACCTTC.

The chain is built from TRBV5-4 and TRBJ2-3; D is unresolved. The CDR3 loop spans 15 amino acids. CDR1 SGHNT and CDR2 YYREEE come from the germline V gene (reference sequence). V lost 0 bases to trimming and J lost 0 bases, with 8 bases between them. The CDR3 spells CASSLGVHSTDTQYF. CDR3 in DNA: TGTGCCAGCAGCTTGGGGGTCCACAGCACAGATACGCAGTATTTT. The full variable domain, with the rest looked up from reference TRBV5-4 and TRBJ2-3, is ETGVTQSPTHLIKTRGQQVTLRCSSQSGHNTVSWYQQALGQGPQFIFQYYREEENGRGNFPPRFSGLQFPNYSSELNVNALELDDSALYLCASSLGVHSTDTQYFGPGTRLTVL.

As for this clone: Compared with germline, one end of the junction differs, possibly owing to a read error. The J gene is TRBJ2-7, the V gene TRBV7-2, with D perhaps TRBD1 or TRBD2 (5 bases each). The CDR3 contains 12 residues. Looked up from germline, CDR1 is SGHTA and CDR2 is FQGNSA. The CDR3 reads CASSLRGRDQDF. The CDR3 DNA is TGTGCCAGCAGCTTAAGGGGCCGGGATCAGGACTTC.

Here the CDR3 reads CAIRKTSGIDEQYF. Here the CDR3 DNA reads TGTGCCATCAGGAAGACTAGCGGGATTGACGAGCAGTACTTC. The gene calls are TRBV10-3 and TRBJ2-7, with 11 bases aligning to TRBD2. This CDR3 has 14 residues. V shed 6 bases and J 5 bases; nucleotides not matched to a gene: 6. CDR1 ENHRY and CDR2 SYGVKD come from the germline V gene.

The rearrangement links TRBV7-2 to TRBJ2-5; tentative D call: TRBD1 (5 bases). V lost 5 bases and J lost 4, with 11 bases in between. The CDR3 loop spans 13 amino acids. Germline CDR1 and CDR2: SGHTA and FQGNSA. CDR3 bases: TGTGCCAGCAGCACCGGACACCTAGAGACCCAGTACTTC. Protein sequence: CASSTGHLETQYF.

This clone has a single count. The chain couples TRBV6-1 to TRBJ1-5; a possible D gene is TRBD1 (6 bases). This CDR3 has 13 amino acids. The V end was cut by 6 bases, the J end by 11 bases, with 17 bases between. Germline V gives CDR1 MNHNS, CDR2 SASEGT. CDR3 sequence (DNA): TGTGCCAGCAGCTCACAGGGAGTCGGGACCCAGCATTTT. It yields the protein CASSSQGVGTQHF.

The chain employs TRBV5-5 and TRBJ2-6; maybe TRBD1 (6 bases). The ends were cut back, 10 bases at V and 4 bases at J, with 15 bases in the middle. Germline CDR1 is SGHKS and CDR2 is YYEKEE (reference sequence). This CDR3 has 14 residues. This chain's CDR3 is CAFSRGAGANVLTF. Here the CDR3 DNA reads TGTGCCTTTAGCAGGGGCGCAGGGGCCAACGTCCTGACTTTC.